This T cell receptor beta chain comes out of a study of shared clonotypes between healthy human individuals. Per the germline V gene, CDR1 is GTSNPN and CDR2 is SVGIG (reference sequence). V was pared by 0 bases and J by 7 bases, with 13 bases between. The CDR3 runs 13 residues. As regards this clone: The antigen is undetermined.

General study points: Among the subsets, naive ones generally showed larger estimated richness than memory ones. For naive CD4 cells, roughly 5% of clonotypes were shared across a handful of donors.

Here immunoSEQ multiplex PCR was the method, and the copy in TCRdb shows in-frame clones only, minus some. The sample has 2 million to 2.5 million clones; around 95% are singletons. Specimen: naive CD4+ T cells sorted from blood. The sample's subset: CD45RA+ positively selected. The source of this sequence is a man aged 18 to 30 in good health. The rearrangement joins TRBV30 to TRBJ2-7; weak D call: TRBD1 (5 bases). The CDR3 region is CAWSVPQGTEQYF. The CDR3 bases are TGTGCCTGGAGTGTACCCCAGGGTACAGAGCAGTACTTC.